Listed below are T cell receptor beta chains from one sample, sequenced in a study of response to subunit inactivated influenza vaccine. TCRdb passed the RT-PCR reads through MiXCR, listing each CDR3 protein once. The sample shows some 800,000 distinct CDR3 sequences, around 20% of them seen only once. The specimen comprised PBMCs from blood, sampled 5 to 6 days after vaccination. The receptors were gathered from a man aged 45-65 years who received an inactivated influenza vaccine. Both conserved end residues are part of each CDR3. Fields, in order: V gene, J gene, D gene, clone size, CDR3 protein, CDR3 DNA. D genes are given only for firm matches. Clone size is given for some rows only: seen once, a few or many times, or a class if the clone is expanded.

V gene: TRBV5-1; J gene: TRBJ2-7; D gene: TRBD2; clone size: .; CDR3 protein: CASSLSGGLLYEQYF; CDR3 DNA: TGCGCCAGCAGCCTTAGCGGGGGGCTCCTCTACGAGCAGTACTTC
V gene: TRBV6-5; J gene: TRBJ2-7; D gene: .; clone size: .; CDR3 protein: CASSSAAPYEQYF; CDR3 DNA: TGTGCCAGCAGTTCAGCTGCCCCCTACGAGCAGTACTTC
V gene: TRBV7-2; J gene: TRBJ2-3; D gene: .; clone size: few; CDR3 protein: CASSPSGVRQYF; CDR3 DNA: TGTGCCAGCAGCCCGAGTGGCGTGAGGCAGTATTTT
V gene: TRBV5-5; J gene: TRBJ2-5; D gene: TRBD2; clone size: few; CDR3 protein: CASSLVGGGSQETQYF; CDR3 DNA: TGTGCCAGCAGCTTGGTTGGCGGGGGTTCCCAAGAGACCCAGTACTTC
V gene: TRBV20-1; J gene: TRBJ2-2; D gene: .; clone size: .; CDR3 protein: CSARDRRWNTGELFF; CDR3 DNA: TGCAGTGCTAGAGATCGACGTTGGAACACCGGGGAGCTGTTTTTT
V gene: TRBV3-1; J gene: TRBJ2-7; D gene: .; clone size: few; CDR3 protein: CASSDYVSYEQYF; CDR3 DNA: TGTGCCAGCAGCGATTATGTCTCCTACGAGCAGTACTTC
V gene: TRBV11-2; J gene: TRBJ1-2; D gene: TRBD1; clone size: .; CDR3 protein: CASSRPGTGAYGYTF; CDR3 DNA: TGTGCCAGCAGCAGACCCGGGACAGGGGCCTATGGCTACACCTTC
V gene: TRBV20-1; J gene: TRBJ1-1; D gene: TRBD1; clone size: few; CDR3 protein: CSAQGAIEAFF; CDR3 DNA: TGCAGTGCTCAGGGGGCGATTGAAGCTTTCTTT
V gene: TRBV12-5; J gene: TRBJ2-1; D gene: .; clone size: few; CDR3 protein: CASGREDEQFF; CDR3 DNA: TGTGCTAGTGGCCGAGAGGATGAGCAGTTCTTC
V gene: TRBV4-3; J gene: TRBJ2-7; D gene: TRBD1; clone size: few; CDR3 protein: CASSQDGQGGPSSYEQYF; CDR3 DNA: TGCGCCAGCAGCCAAGACGGACAGGGGGGCCCAAGCTCCTACGAGCAGTACTTC
V gene: TRBV6-5; J gene: TRBJ2-5; D gene: .; clone size: .; CDR3 protein: CASSSAVGAQYF; CDR3 DNA: TGTGCCAGCAGTTCCGCCGTAGGGGCCCAGTACTTC
V gene: TRBV3-1; J gene: TRBJ1-1; D gene: .; clone size: many; CDR3 protein: CASSQQGRGNTEAFF; CDR3 DNA: TGTGCCAGCAGCCAACAGGGAAGGGGGAACACTGAAGCTTTCTTT
V gene: TRBV29-1; J gene: TRBJ2-3; D gene: .; clone size: few; CDR3 protein: CSVGARSPGDTQYF; CDR3 DNA: TGCAGCGTGGGGGCCCGAAGCCCGGGGGATACGCAGTATTTT
V gene: TRBV28; J gene: TRBJ1-6; D gene: TRBD1; clone size: .; CDR3 protein: CASSPSGGDNSPLHF; CDR3 DNA: TGTGCCAGCAGTCCCTCAGGGGGCGATAATTCACCCCTCCACTTT
V gene: TRBV29-1; J gene: TRBJ2-2; D gene: .; clone size: .; CDR3 protein: CSVEKSRQTGELFF; CDR3 DNA: TGCAGCGTTGAAAAGTCTCGGCAGACCGGGGAGCTGTTTTTT
V gene: TRBV10-3; J gene: TRBJ1-4; D gene: .; clone size: .; CDR3 protein: CAIAGQPNEKLFF; CDR3 DNA: TGTGCCATCGCCGGCCAGCCTAATGAAAAACTGTTTTTT
V gene: TRBV7-6; J gene: TRBJ2-2; D gene: TRBD2; clone size: .; CDR3 protein: CASSQLKPTSGRAGGTGELFF; CDR3 DNA: TGTGCCAGCAGCCAACTGAAGCCGACTAGCGGGAGGGCCGGTGGCACCGGGGAGCTGTTTTTT
V gene: TRBV6-5; J gene: TRBJ2-7; D gene: .; clone size: .; CDR3 protein: CASSFIRGDIYEQYF; CDR3 DNA: TGTGCCAGCAGTTTTATACGGGGGGACATCTACGAGCAGTACTTC
V gene: TRBV12-3/TRBV12-4; J gene: TRBJ2-7; D gene: .; clone size: many; CDR3 protein: CASSFGTPSYEQYF; CDR3 DNA: TGTGCCAGCAGTTTCGGGACACCTTCCTACGAGCAGTACTTC
V gene: TRBV3-1; J gene: TRBJ2-4; D gene: .; clone size: many; CDR3 protein: CASSPGTKNIQYF; CDR3 DNA: TGTGCCAGCAGCCCCGGGACCAAAAACATTCAGTACTTC
V gene: TRBV4-2; J gene: TRBJ2-1; D gene: TRBD2; clone size: few; CDR3 protein: CASSQEPGGPYNEQFF; CDR3 DNA: TGTGCCAGCAGCCAAGAACCGGGGGGACCCTACAATGAGCAGTTCTTC
V gene: TRBV29-1; J gene: TRBJ2-3; D gene: .; clone size: many; CDR3 protein: CSVSDGTDTQYF; CDR3 DNA: TGCAGCGTTTCGGACGGTACAGATACGCAGTATTTT
V gene: TRBV20-1; J gene: TRBJ2-2; D gene: TRBD2; clone size: many; CDR3 protein: CSAGTPGGGGGELFF; CDR3 DNA: TGCAGTGCTGGGACCCCTGGGGGGGGTGGCGGGGAGCTGTTTTTT
V gene: TRBV7-9; J gene: TRBJ2-1; D gene: TRBD2; clone size: few; CDR3 protein: CASSSLAGALFNEQFF; CDR3 DNA: TGTGCCAGCAGCTCCCTAGCGGGGGCCCTATTCAATGAGCAGTTCTTC
V gene: TRBV20-1; J gene: TRBJ2-1; D gene: .; clone size: few; CDR3 protein: CSAKLPLGSYNEQFF; CDR3 DNA: TGCAGTGCAAAGCTCCCCTTAGGGTCCTACAATGAGCAGTTCTTC
V gene: TRBV20-1; J gene: TRBJ1-4; D gene: TRBD1; clone size: few; CDR3 protein: CSAKTGSITNEKLFF; CDR3 DNA: TGCAGTGCTAAGACAGGGAGCATAACTAATGAAAAACTGTTTTTT
V gene: TRBV29-1; J gene: TRBJ1-1; D gene: .; clone size: .; CDR3 protein: CSVEISVNTEAFF; CDR3 DNA: TGCAGCGTTGAAATAAGTGTGAACACTGAAGCTTTCTTT
V gene: TRBV5-4; J gene: TRBJ2-5; D gene: TRBD2; clone size: .; CDR3 protein: CASRKGGLAVQETQYF; CDR3 DNA: TGTGCCAGCAGAAAGGGGGGACTAGCGGTTCAAGAGACCCAGTACTTC
V gene: TRBV4-1; J gene: TRBJ1-1; D gene: .; clone size: few; CDR3 protein: CASSRTTVNTEAFF; CDR3 DNA: TGCGCCAGCAGCCGGACGACGGTGAACACTGAAGCTTTCTTT
V gene: TRBV12-3/TRBV12-4; J gene: TRBJ2-1; D gene: TRBD2; clone size: many; CDR3 protein: CASSRRRGNNEQFF; CDR3 DNA: TGTGCCAGCAGCCGGCGGCGGGGGAACAATGAGCAGTTCTTC
V gene: TRBV12-3/TRBV12-4; J gene: TRBJ1-5; D gene: .; clone size: few; CDR3 protein: CASSFSGVGSNQPQHF; CDR3 DNA: TGTGCCAGCAGTTTTTCAGGGGTCGGAAGCAATCAGCCCCAGCATTTT
V gene: TRBV20-1; J gene: TRBJ2-5; D gene: TRBD2; clone size: few; CDR3 protein: CSANTLLAGGAETQYF; CDR3 DNA: TGCAGTGCCAATACCCTCCTAGCGGGAGGAGCAGAGACCCAGTACTTC
V gene: TRBV20-1; J gene: TRBJ1-5; D gene: TRBD1; clone size: few; CDR3 protein: CSAQTGPDQPQHF; CDR3 DNA: TGCAGTGCTCAGACAGGGCCCGATCAGCCCCAGCATTTT
V gene: TRBV7-6; J gene: TRBJ1-1; D gene: TRBD1; clone size: few; CDR3 protein: CASSSDRVLNTEAFF; CDR3 DNA: TGTGCCAGCAGCTCTGACAGGGTTCTGAACACTGAAGCTTTCTTT
V gene: TRBV12-3/TRBV12-4; J gene: TRBJ2-2; D gene: .; clone size: .; CDR3 protein: CASSPAGRGNTGELFF; CDR3 DNA: TGTGCCAGCAGTCCCGCCGGACGGGGGAACACCGGGGAGCTGTTTTTT
V gene: TRBV12-3/TRBV12-4; J gene: TRBJ2-2; D gene: TRBD1; clone size: few; CDR3 protein: CASSYGQANTGELFF; CDR3 DNA: TGTGCCAGCAGTTACGGACAGGCGAACACCGGGGAGCTGTTTTTT
V gene: TRBV12-3/TRBV12-4; J gene: TRBJ1-5; D gene: .; clone size: .; CDR3 protein: CASSFRPGSDQPQHF; CDR3 DNA: TGTGCCAGCAGTTTCAGACCCGGTTCTGATCAGCCCCAGCATTTT
V gene: TRBV7-9; J gene: TRBJ2-2; D gene: .; clone size: few; CDR3 protein: CAAQGEWELFF; CDR3 DNA: TGTGCTGCCCAGGGCGAGTGGGAGCTGTTTTTT
V gene: TRBV19; J gene: TRBJ2-1; D gene: TRBD2; clone size: few; CDR3 protein: CASRGLAGNEQFF; CDR3 DNA: TGTGCCAGTAGAGGGCTAGCGGGCAATGAGCAGTTCTTC
V gene: TRBV4-2; J gene: TRBJ1-1; D gene: .; clone size: .; CDR3 protein: CASSQFSGRGRTEAFF; CDR3 DNA: TGTGCCAGCAGCCAGTTCTCGGGACGGGGGAGGACTGAAGCTTTCTTT
V gene: TRBV29-1; J gene: TRBJ2-5; D gene: .; clone size: .; CDR3 protein: CSVEVVMYQETQYF; CDR3 DNA: TGCAGCGTTGAGGTAGTCATGTACCAAGAGACCCAGTACTTC
V gene: TRBV11-1; J gene: TRBJ2-5; D gene: TRBD1; clone size: few; CDR3 protein: CASSSLGQGFLETQYF; CDR3 DNA: TGTGCCAGCAGCTCCTTGGGACAGGGATTTCTGGAGACCCAGTACTTC
V gene: TRBV12-3/TRBV12-4; J gene: TRBJ2-7; D gene: .; clone size: many; CDR3 protein: CASSSGAQGYEQYF; CDR3 DNA: TGTGCCAGCAGTTCCGGAGCTCAAGGGTACGAGCAGTACTTC
V gene: TRBV20-1; J gene: TRBJ2-1; D gene: TRBD1; clone size: few; CDR3 protein: CSARRLAGGEQFF; CDR3 DNA: TGCAGTGCTAGAAGGCTAGCAGGGGGTGAGCAGTTCTTC
V gene: TRBV5-5; J gene: TRBJ2-4; D gene: TRBD1; clone size: .; CDR3 protein: CASSLGGQSRQYF; CDR3 DNA: TGTGCCAGCAGCTTGGGGGGACAGTCAAGACAGTACTTC
V gene: TRBV6-1; J gene: TRBJ2-1; D gene: .; clone size: .; CDR3 protein: CASSGLATSYNEQFF; CDR3 DNA: TGTGCCAGCAGCGGGCTAGCGACGTCCTACAATGAGCAGTTCTTC
V gene: TRBV5-1; J gene: TRBJ2-5; D gene: .; clone size: few; CDR3 protein: CASRREYQETQYF; CDR3 DNA: TGCGCCAGCAGGAGAGAGTACCAAGAGACCCAGTACTTC
V gene: TRBV13; J gene: TRBJ1-3; D gene: .; clone size: few; CDR3 protein: CASSLRGASIYF; CDR3 DNA: TGTGCCAGCAGCTTAAGAGGAGCCTCCATATATTTT
V gene: TRBV7-2; J gene: TRBJ2-5; D gene: .; clone size: .; CDR3 protein: CASSLASWGETQYF; CDR3 DNA: TGTGCCAGCAGCTTAGCTAGTTGGGGAGAGACCCAGTACTTC
V gene: TRBV5-8; J gene: TRBJ2-1; D gene: .; clone size: few; CDR3 protein: CASSLVWVTSYNEQFF; CDR3 DNA: TGTGCCAGCAGCTTGGTTTGGGTTACCTCCTACAATGAGCAGTTCTTC
V gene: TRBV12-3/TRBV12-4; J gene: TRBJ2-5; D gene: .; clone size: .; CDR3 protein: CASSLVSKQETQYF; CDR3 DNA: TGTGCCAGCAGTTTAGTATCCAAGCAAGAGACCCAGTACTTC